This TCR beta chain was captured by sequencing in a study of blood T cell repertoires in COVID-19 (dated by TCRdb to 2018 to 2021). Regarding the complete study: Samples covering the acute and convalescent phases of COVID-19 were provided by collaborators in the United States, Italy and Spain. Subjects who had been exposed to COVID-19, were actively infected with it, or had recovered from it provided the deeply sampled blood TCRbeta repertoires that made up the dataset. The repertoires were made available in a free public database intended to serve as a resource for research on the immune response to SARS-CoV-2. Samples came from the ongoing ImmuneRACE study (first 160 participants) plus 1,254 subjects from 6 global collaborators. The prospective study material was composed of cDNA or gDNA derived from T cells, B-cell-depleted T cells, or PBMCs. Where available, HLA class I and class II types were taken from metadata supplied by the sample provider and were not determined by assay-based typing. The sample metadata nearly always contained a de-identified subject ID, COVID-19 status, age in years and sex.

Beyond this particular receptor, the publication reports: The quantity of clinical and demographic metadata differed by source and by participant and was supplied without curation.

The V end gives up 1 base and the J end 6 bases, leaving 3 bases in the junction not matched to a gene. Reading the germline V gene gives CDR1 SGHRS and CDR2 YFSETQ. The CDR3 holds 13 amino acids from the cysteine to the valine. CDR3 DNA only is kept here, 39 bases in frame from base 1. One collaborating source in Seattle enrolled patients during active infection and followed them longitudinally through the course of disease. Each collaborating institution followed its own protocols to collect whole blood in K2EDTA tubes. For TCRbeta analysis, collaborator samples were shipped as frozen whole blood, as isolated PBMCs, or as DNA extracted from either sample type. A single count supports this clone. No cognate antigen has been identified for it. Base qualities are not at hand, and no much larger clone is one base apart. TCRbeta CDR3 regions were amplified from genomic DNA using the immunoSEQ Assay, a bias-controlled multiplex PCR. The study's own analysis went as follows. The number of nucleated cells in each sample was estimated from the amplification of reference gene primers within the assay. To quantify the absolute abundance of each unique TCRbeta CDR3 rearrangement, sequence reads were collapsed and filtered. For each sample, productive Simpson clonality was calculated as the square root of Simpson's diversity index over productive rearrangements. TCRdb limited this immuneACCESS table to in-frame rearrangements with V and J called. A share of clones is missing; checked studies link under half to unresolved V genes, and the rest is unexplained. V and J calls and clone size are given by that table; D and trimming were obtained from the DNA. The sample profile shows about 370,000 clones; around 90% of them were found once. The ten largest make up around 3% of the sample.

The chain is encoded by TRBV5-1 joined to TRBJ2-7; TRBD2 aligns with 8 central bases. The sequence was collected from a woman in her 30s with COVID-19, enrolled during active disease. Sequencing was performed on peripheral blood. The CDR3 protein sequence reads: CASSLYSGSEQYV. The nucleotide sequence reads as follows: TGCGCCAGCAGCTTGTACAGCGGGAGCGAGCAGTACGTC.